Presented here are 5 T cell receptor beta chains from one specimen sequenced in a study of T cell responses to AZD1222 COVID-19 vaccine. Assay used: immunoSEQ multiplex PCR; TCRdb lists only in-frame clones, some missing. The sample records 210,000 or so clones, just over 90% being singletons. Specimen: peripheral blood, collected on day 0 of MenACWY control vaccination. These receptors were collected from an adult in good health.

This clone was seen a few times. The chain has TRBV4-2 and TRBJ1-1; D gene ambiguous. The CDR3 is 14 amino acids. Germline values: CDR1 LGHNA, CDR2 YNFKEQ. Deletions cut 0 bases from V and 13 bases from J, with 18 bases between. CDR3 sequence: CASSQDGRSKAGFF. CDR3 sequence (DNA): TGTGCCAGCAGCCAAGATGGTCGGAGTAAGGCTGGTTTCTTT.

The CDR3 DNA is TGTGCCAGCAGTTTTAGCGGGGCGGATGAGCAGTTCTTC. Protein sequence: CASSFSGADEQFF. The rearrangement joins TRBV12-3 or TRBV12-4 to TRBJ2-1, with 8 bases aligning to TRBD2. This CDR3 is built from 13 residues. Trimming at V came to 3 bases and at J to 8 bases, leaving 3 bases not matched to a gene.

V is TRBV6-5 and J is TRBJ1-2; D possibly corresponds to TRBD1 (5 bases). Germline-derived CDR1 and CDR2 are MNHEY and SVGAGI. V lost 7 bases and J lost 5, with 20 bases in between. The CDR3 covers 15 residues. Here the CDR3 DNA reads TGTGCCAGCAATCCCCAGGGCAGGGTTGGGTATGGCTACACCTTC. It translates to CASNPQGRVGYGYTF.

This clone has a single count. The chain is built from TRBV9 and TRBJ2-1; tentatively, D is TRBD1 or TRBD2 (5 bases each). Trimming removed 4 bases from V and 6 bases from J, with 17 bases in between. This CDR3 contains 15 residues. Germline values: CDR1 SGDLS, CDR2 YYNGEE. Written as DNA, the CDR3 is TGTGCCAGCAGCACTGGGACCTTGACAAGCAATGAGCAGTTCTTC. Translated: CASSTGTLTSNEQFF.

This sequence joins TRBV30 and TRBJ2-5; 11 bases are shared with TRBD2. The CDR3 is 15 residues long. Germline CDR1 reads GTSNPN; CDR2 reads SVGIG (reference sequence). V trimming: 1 base; J trimming: 5 bases; junction bases outside the gene matches: 6. CDR3 DNA: TGTGCCTGGAGTGGGGCTAGCGGGGGGTTTGAGACCCAGTACTTC. Amino acid sequence: CAWSGASGGFETQYF.